A single sample gave rise to the 5 T cell receptor beta chains below, sequenced in a study of blood T cell repertoires in COVID-19. TCRdb's table, derived via immunoSEQ multiplex PCR, lists solely in-frame clones and lacks some. The data show around 300,000 clones, roughly 89% seen once. What was sequenced was PBMCs or T cells enriched from blood (not recorded which). Every receptor here comes from a woman between 40 and 55 years old who had recovered from COVID-19.

The rearrangement links TRBV6-5 to TRBJ1-1; D unresolved. Germline V gene data show CDR1 as MNHEY and CDR2 as SVGAGI. Trimming took off 8 bases at V and 3 bases at J, with 13 bases between the two ends. The CDR3 has 13 residues. CDR3 sequence: CASGLERYTEAFF. Written as DNA, the CDR3 is TGTGCCAGCGGGCTGGAACGATACACTGAAGCTTTCTTT.

J is TRBJ1-6 and V is TRBV3-1 (or the pseudogene TRBV3-2), with a weak D call TRBD1 (6 bases). Trimming stripped 1 base from V and 9 bases from J, with 13 bases between. The CDR3 is made up of 15 amino acids. Looked up from germline, CDR1 is LGHDT and CDR2 is YNNKEL (reference sequence). The CDR3 DNA reads as TGTGCCAGCAGCCAAGTGTCAGGGGAGATTTCACCCCTCCACTTT. Translating it yields CASSQVSGEISPLHF.

This rearrangement joins TRBV7-3 to TRBJ2-4, with 10 positions matching TRBD1. With V trimmed by 3 bases and J by 2 bases, 4 bases remained unmatched. Germline CDR1 reads SGHTA; CDR2 reads FQGTGA. The CDR3 has 16 residues. The CDR3 bases are TGTGCCAGCAGCTTGACAGGGGGCGCTTCCAAAAACATTCAGTACTTC. Encoded protein: CASSLTGGASKNIQYF.

The V call is TRBV18, the J call TRBJ2-5; TRBD1 might be the D (6 bases). Germline CDR1 reads KGHSH; CDR2 reads LQKENI. With 3 bases removed from V and 5 bases from J, the gap between germline ends came to 19 bases. The length of the CDR3 is 16 residues. CDR3 region: CASSPRWSGGAETQYF. The CDR3 nucleotides read TGTGCCAGCTCACCCCGGTGGTCTGGGGGCGCGGAGACCCAGTACTTC.

This chain joins TRBV9 and TRBJ2-5; 7 bases fit TRBD2. Germline-derived CDR1 and CDR2 are SGDLS and YYNGEE. The CDR3 is 15 residues long. The J segment lost 5 bases and the V segment lost 3 bases, leaving 10 bases of the junction unmatched. CDR3 region: CASSDSGTTGETQYF. The CDR3 DNA reads as TGTGCCAGCAGCGACAGCGGGACTACGGGGGAGACCCAGTACTTC.